The 13 T cell receptor beta chains below all came from one sample that was sequenced in a study of T cells in Graves' hyperthyroidism and ophthalmopathy. Authors of the study amplified TCR beta CDR3 regions from RNA transcripts. Carried out on the TCR CDR3, a first-round RT-PCR used the HTBI primer set. One entry per CDR3 protein results from TCRdb running MiXCR on the multiplex PCR reads. The table lists 360,000 or so distinct CDR3 sequences, about 19% of them singletons, with 3% to 4% in the top ten. The sequenced sample was blood. These receptors all stem from a woman between 18 and 29 years old with Graves' hyperthyroidism.

This clonotype was detected ten times or more. J is TRBJ1-2 and V is TRBV12-5, with TRBD1 matching 10 bases. With 5 bases clipped from V and 3 bases from J, the junction kept 12 bases outside the gene matches. The CDR3 loop spans 17 amino acids. Germline V gene lookup returns CDR1 LGHNT and CDR2 FRNRAP. The CDR3 is CASGLVLGQGKDYGYTF. CDR3 nucleotides: TGTGCTAGTGGTCTCGTCCTGGGACAGGGGAAGGACTATGGCTACACCTTC.

About this clonotype: A much larger clone differs by one base, so this may be a read error. CDR3 region: CASSSYVGRQPQHF. CDR3 nucleotide sequence: TGTGCCAGCAGTTCCTATGTAGGGCGACAGCCCCAGCATTTT. The genes are TRBV2 and TRBJ1-5; D unclear. The CDR3 covers 14 residues. From germline, CDR1 is SNHLY and CDR2 FYNNEI. With 5 bases removed from V and 7 bases from J, the gap between germline ends came to 15 bases.

This clonotype appeared many times. The chain recombines TRBV7-8 with TRBJ2-7; weak D call: TRBD1 (7 bases). The V gene lost 4 bases and the J gene lost 5 bases, with 18 bases spanning the gap. Germline V gives CDR1 SGHVS, CDR2 FQNEAQ. This CDR3 is built from 15 residues. The CDR3 region is CASSSQGGIGNEQYF. CDR3 in DNA: TGTGCCAGCAGCTCCCAGGGGGGAATAGGAAACGAGCAGTACTTC.

On this clonotype: Given a much more abundant clone one base away, this may be a read error. This chain joins TRBV4-2 and TRBJ2-7; either TRBD1 or TRBD2 may fit D (5 bases each). Germline values: CDR1 LGHNA, CDR2 YNFKEQ. The CDR3 is made up of 14 amino acids. CDR3: CARSQDRGPYEQYF. DNA of the CDR3: TGTGCCCGCAGCCAAGACCGGGGACCCTACGAGCAGTACTTC.

This clonotype was seen repeatedly, ten times or more. This chain links TRBV15 with TRBJ1-1, with TRBD1 as a possible D gene (5 bases). The V end lost 3 bases, the J end lost 5 bases, and 13 bases lay between the germline ends. CDR3 length: 14 residues. Germline CDR1 is LNHNV and CDR2 is YYDKDF (reference sequence). The CDR3 DNA reads TGTGCCACCAGCAGCGTGCGGGGCGTAACTGAAGCTTTCTTT. Encoded protein: CATSSVRGVTEAFF.

This clonotype was seen a few times. J is TRBJ2-4 and V is TRBV4-2, with a weak D call TRBD2 (5 bases). The CDR3 spans 14 residues. Germline lookup yields CDR1 LGHNA and CDR2 YNFKEQ. V shed 0 bases and J shed 7 bases, with 10 bases lying between them. This chain's CDR3 is CASSQDLGVNIQYF. The DNA of the CDR3 is TGTGCCAGCAGCCAAGATTTGGGAGTCAACATTCAGTACTTC.

The chain is built from TRBV5-1 and TRBJ2-2; 9 bases line up with TRBD1. Germline assignment: CDR1 SGHRS and CDR2 YFSETQ. The CDR3 has 15 amino acids. V gave up 2 bases and J gave up 5 bases; unmatched junction bases: 4. The CDR3 reads CASSFPGTGTGELFF. The CDR3 DNA is TGCGCCAGCAGCTTCCCTGGGACAGGGACCGGGGAGCTGTTTTTT.

The table lists this clonotype with many counts. This chain links TRBV30 with TRBJ2-2; TRBD2 aligns across 9 bases. From germline, CDR1 is GTSNPN and CDR2 SVGIG (reference sequence). The CDR3 contains 15 residues. The junction had 5 bases not matched to a gene; V was cut back by 3 bases and J by 3 bases. CDR3 DNA sequence: TGTGCCTGGAGGGCGGGGGGGCAACACACCGGGGAGCTGTTTTTT. It translates to CAWRAGGQHTGELFF.

This clonotype was picked up many times. CDR3 residues: CASSLQGGHRETGNTIYF. DNA of the CDR3: TGTGCCAGCAGCTTACAAGGGGGGCACAGGGAAACTGGAAACACCATATATTTT. V usage is TRBV7-8 and J usage is TRBJ1-3; D possibly corresponds to TRBD1 (6 bases). Per the germline V gene, CDR1 is SGHVS and CDR2 is FQNEAQ. The CDR3 length is 18 residues. Trimming cost V 2 bases and J 2 bases, with 19 bases left between them.

This clonotype has at least ten counts. J is TRBJ2-2 and V is TRBV12-3 or TRBV12-4, with 8 nucleotides matching TRBD1. The CDR3 extends over 16 amino acids. J was trimmed by 0 bases and V by 6 bases; bases with no gene match: 6. In DNA, the CDR3 is TGTGCCAGCAGCGACAGGGGATTATCGAACACCGGGGAGCTGTTTTTT. Amino acid sequence: CASSDRGLSNTGELFF.

The table lists this clonotype with many counts. The chain combines TRBV29-1 with TRBJ2-5; possible D gene TRBD2, 6 bases. Trimming stripped 4 bases from V and 0 bases from J, with 6 bases between. This CDR3 is built from 12 residues. Germline CDR1 and CDR2: SQVTM and ANQGSEA. The CDR3 DNA sequence: TGCAGCGTTGGGGACTACCAAGAGACCCAGTACTTC. This translates into CSVGDYQETQYF.

This clonotype was found many times. The CDR3 spells CASSFQAAMNTEAFF. The CDR3 region has the DNA TGTGCCAGCAGCTTTCAGGCAGCGATGAACACTGAAGCTTTCTTT. The chain couples TRBV11-1 to TRBJ1-1; D gene unclear. The V gene lost 3 bases and the J gene lost 0 bases, with 11 bases spanning the gap. The CDR3 is 15 residues long. The germline V gene has CDR1 SGHAT and CDR2 FQDESV (reference sequence).

There are a few counts of this clonotype. This chain joins TRBV4-1 and TRBJ2-5; perhaps D is TRBD1 or TRBD2 (5 bases each). CDR3 length equals 17 residues. V lost 4 bases, J lost 1 base, and 19 bases lay in between. Germline V gene lookup returns CDR1 MGHRA and CDR2 YSYEKL. The DNA for the CDR3 is TGCGCCAGCAGCCCTACTAGACTCCTTGGGGGCCAAGAGACCCAGTACTTC. Its protein is CASSPTRLLGGQETQYF.